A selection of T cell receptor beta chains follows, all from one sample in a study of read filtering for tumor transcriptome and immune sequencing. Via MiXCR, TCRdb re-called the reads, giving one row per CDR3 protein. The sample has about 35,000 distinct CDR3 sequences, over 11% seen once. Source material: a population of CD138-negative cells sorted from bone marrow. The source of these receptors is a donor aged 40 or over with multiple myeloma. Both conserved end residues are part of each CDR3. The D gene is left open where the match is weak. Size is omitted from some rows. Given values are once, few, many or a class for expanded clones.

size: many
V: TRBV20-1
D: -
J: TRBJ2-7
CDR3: CSAPGAVIDEQYF
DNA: TGCAGTGCCCCCGGCGCAGTCATCGACGAGCAGTACTTC

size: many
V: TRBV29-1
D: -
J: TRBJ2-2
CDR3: CSVGSAGELFF
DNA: TGCAGCGTTGGGTCTGCCGGGGAGCTGTTTTTT

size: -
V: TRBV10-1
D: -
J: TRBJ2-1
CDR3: CASSGDEDEQFF
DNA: TGCGCCAGCAGTGGGGATGAGGATGAGCAGTTCTTC

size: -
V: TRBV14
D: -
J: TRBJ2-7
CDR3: CASSTMGVKRGEQYF
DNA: TGTGCCAGCAGCACCATGGGAGTAAAACGGGGAGAGCAGTACTTC

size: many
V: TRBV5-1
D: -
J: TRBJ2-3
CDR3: CASSLRGARTDTQYF
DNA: TGCGCCAGCAGCTTGAGGGGGGCTAGGACAGATACGCAGTATTTT

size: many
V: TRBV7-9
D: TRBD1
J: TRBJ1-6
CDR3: CASSSRDREVSPLHF
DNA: TGTGCCAGCAGCTCCCGGGACAGGGAGGTTTCACCCCTCCACTTT

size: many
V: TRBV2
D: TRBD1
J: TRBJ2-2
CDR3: CASSEIGTGGVTGELFF
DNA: TGTGCCAGCAGTGAAATCGGGACAGGGGGCGTCACCGGGGAGCTGTTTTTT

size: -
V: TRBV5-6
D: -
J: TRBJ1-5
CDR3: CASSLEGSGIPQPQHF
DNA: TGTGCCAGCAGCTTGGAGGGTTCAGGTATTCCCCAGCCCCAGCATTTT

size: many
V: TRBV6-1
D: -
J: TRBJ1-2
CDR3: CASSFRSNYGYTF
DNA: TGTGCCAGCAGTTTCAGGAGTAACTATGGCTACACCTTC

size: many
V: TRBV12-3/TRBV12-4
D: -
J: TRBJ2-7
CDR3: CASSLARSSGSGYF
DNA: TGTGCCAGCAGTTTAGCGCGGTCGAGTGGGTCTGGGTACTTC

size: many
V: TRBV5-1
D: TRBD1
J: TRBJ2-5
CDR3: CASSPGQGVKTQYF
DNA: TGCGCCAGCAGCCCGGGACAGGGGGTAAAGACCCAGTACTTC

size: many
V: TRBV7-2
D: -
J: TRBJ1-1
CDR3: CASRPTGLNTEAFF
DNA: TGTGCCAGCAGGCCGACAGGATTGAACACTGAAGCTTTCTTT

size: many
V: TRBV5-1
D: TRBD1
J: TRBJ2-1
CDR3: CASSAHLQGTEQFF
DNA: TGCGCCAGCAGCGCACACCTACAGGGGACTGAGCAGTTCTTC

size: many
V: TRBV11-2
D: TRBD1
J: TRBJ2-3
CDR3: CASSPRDRVTDTQYF
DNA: TGTGCCAGCAGCCCAAGGGACAGGGTCACAGATACGCAGTATTTT

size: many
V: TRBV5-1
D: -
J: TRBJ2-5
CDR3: CASSQDLTAQETQYF
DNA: TGCGCCAGCAGCCAGGACTTGACGGCTCAAGAGACCCAGTACTTC

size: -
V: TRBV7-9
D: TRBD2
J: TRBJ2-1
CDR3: CASSSRGGFNEQFF
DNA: TGTGCCAGCAGCTCCCGCGGGGGGTTCAATGAGCAGTTCTTC

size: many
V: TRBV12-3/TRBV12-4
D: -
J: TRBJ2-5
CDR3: CASRLGVQETQYF
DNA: TGTGCCAGCCGGTTGGGGGTTCAAGAGACCCAGTACTTC

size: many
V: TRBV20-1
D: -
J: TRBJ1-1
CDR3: CSASGGLIAEAFF
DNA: TGCAGTGCTAGTGGGGGGCTTATCGCTGAAGCTTTCTTT

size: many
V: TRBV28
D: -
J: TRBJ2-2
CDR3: CASIKGSTGELFF
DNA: TGTGCCAGCATCAAGGGGAGCACCGGGGAGCTGTTTTTT

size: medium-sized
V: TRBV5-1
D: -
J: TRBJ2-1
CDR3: CASSGIQGHEQFF
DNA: TGCGCCAGCAGCGGGATACAGGGACATGAGCAGTTCTTC

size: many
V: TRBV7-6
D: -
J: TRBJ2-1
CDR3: CASSLEAGTMSVFF
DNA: TGTGCCAGCAGCTTAGAGGCAGGTACAATGAGCGTGTTCTTC

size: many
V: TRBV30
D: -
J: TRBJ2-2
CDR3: CAWSTSQTNTGELFF
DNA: TGTGCCTGGAGTACTAGCCAAACAAACACCGGGGAGCTGTTTTTT

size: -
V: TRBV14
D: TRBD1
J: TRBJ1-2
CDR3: CATTFWTGHGHTF
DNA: TGTGCCACAACGTTTTGGACAGGGCATGGCCACACCTTC

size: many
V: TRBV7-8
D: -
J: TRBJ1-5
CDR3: CASSLGTYQGPQHF
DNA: TGTGCCAGCAGCTTAGGGACCTACCAGGGGCCCCAGCATTTT

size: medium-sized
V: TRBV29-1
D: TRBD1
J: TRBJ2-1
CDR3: CSTRTGASYNEQFF
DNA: TGCAGCACTAGAACAGGGGCGTCCTACAATGAGCAGTTCTTC

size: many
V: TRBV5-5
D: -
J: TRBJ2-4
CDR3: CASSWTWRAKNIQYF
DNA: TGTGCCAGCAGCTGGACGTGGAGGGCCAAAAACATTCAGTACTTC

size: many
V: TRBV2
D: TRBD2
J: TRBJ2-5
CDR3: CASNGLAGLQETQYF
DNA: TGTGCCAGCAACGGACTAGCGGGGCTCCAAGAGACCCAGTACTTC

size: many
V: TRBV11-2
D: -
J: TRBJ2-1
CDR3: CASSLQLTNEQFF
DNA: TGTGCCAGCAGCCTCCAATTAACAAATGAGCAGTTCTTC

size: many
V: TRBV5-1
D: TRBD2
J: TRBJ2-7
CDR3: CASPLAGVAYEQYF
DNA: TGCGCCAGCCCCCTGGCGGGGGTCGCCTACGAGCAGTACTTC

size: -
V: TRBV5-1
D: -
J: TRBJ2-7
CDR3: CANSLGNRAYSYEQYF
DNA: TGCGCCAACAGCTTAGGCAACCGCGCCTACTCCTACGAGCAGTACTTC

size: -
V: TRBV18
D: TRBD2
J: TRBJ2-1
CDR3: CASPPVAVETSGSYNEQFF
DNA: TGTGCCAGCCCACCAGTGGCAGTTGAGACTAGCGGGAGTTACAATGAGCAGTTCTTC

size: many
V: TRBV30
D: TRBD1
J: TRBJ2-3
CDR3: CAWTVGQGATDTQYF
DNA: TGTGCCTGGACCGTGGGGCAGGGGGCCACAGATACGCAGTATTTT

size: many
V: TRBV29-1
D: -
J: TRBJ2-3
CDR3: CSGTTGDTQYF
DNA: TGCAGCGGCACGACCGGAGATACGCAGTATTTT

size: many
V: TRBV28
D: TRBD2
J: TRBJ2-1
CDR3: CASSSPGGGSYNEQFF
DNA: TGTGCCAGCAGTTCCCCCGGGGGGGGGTCCTACAATGAGCAGTTCTTC

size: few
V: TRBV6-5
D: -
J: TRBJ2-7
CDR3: CASSYRGTTKQYF
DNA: TGTGCCAGCAGTTACAGGGGGACCACCAAGCAGTACTTC

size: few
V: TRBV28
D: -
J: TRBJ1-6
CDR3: CATREGGSNSPLHF
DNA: TGTGCCACCCGCGAAGGGGGTTCTAATTCACCCCTCCACTTT

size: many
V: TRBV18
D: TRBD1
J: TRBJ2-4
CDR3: CASSPPGQFSTRENIQYF
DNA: TGTGCCAGCTCACCACCGGGACAGTTTAGCACAAGGGAAAACATTCAGTACTTC

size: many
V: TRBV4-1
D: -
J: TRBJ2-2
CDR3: CASSPTAGTGELFF
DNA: TGCGCCAGCAGCCCTACGGCGGGCACCGGGGAGCTGTTTTTT

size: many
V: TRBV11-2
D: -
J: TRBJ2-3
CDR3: CASSLERTQYF
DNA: TGTGCCAGCAGCTTAGAGCGTACGCAGTATTTT

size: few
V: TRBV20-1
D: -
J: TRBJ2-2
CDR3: CSAPPPGFSVTGELFF
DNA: TGCAGTGCCCCGCCACCGGGTTTCTCAGTCACCGGGGAGCTGTTTTTT

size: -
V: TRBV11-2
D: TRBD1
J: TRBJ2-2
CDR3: CASGSLHRGGNTGELFF
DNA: TGTGCCAGCGGCTCCCTACATCGAGGGGGCAACACCGGGGAGCTGTTTTTT

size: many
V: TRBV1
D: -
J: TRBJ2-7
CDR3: CTSSQVSRIAGVRPCQYF
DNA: TGCACCAGCAGCCAAGTCTCGAGAATAGCGGGAGTACGGCCATGCCAGTACTTC